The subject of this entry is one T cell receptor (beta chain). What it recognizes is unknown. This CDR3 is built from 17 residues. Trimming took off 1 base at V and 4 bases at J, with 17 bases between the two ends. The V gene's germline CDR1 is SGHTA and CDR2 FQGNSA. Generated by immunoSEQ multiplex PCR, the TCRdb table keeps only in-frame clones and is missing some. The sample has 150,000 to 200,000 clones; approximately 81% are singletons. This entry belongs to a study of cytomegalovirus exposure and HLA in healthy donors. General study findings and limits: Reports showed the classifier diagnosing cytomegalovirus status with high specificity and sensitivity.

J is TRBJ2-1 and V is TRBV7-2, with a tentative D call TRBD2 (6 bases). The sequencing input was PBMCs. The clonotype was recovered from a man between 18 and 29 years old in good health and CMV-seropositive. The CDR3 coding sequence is TGTGCCAGCAGCTTAGGGGCGTTTAGCGGAGGTTACAATGAGCAGTTCTTC. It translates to CASSLGAFSGGYNEQFF.